The 31 T cell receptor beta chains reported below all come from one sample, sequenced in a study of T cells in Graves' hyperthyroidism and ophthalmopathy. Amplified TCR beta CDR3 regions derived from RNA transcripts. The HTBI primer set served for first-round RT-PCR of the TCR CDR3. One entry per CDR3 protein results from TCRdb running MiXCR on the multiplex PCR reads. There are about 360,000 distinct CDR3 sequences in the sample; about 18% occur only once, and 3.7% lies in the top ten. The material sequenced was blood. All receptors come from a young woman with Graves' hyperthyroidism.

This clonotype was counted ten times or more. The V and J genes are TRBV12-3 or TRBV12-4 and TRBJ1-1, with a weak D call TRBD1 (5 bases). Between the trimmed V and J ends, which lost 5 bases and 0 bases, there was a span of 10 bases. CDR3 length: 14 residues. CDR3 sequence: CASSRGHMNTEAFF. CDR3 sequence (DNA): TGTGCCAGCAGTCGAGGACACATGAACACTGAAGCTTTCTTT.

This clonotype was observed a few times. This chain uses TRBV3-1 with TRBJ2-2, with 9 bases matching TRBD1. V gave up 0 bases and J gave up 5 bases; unmatched junction bases: 7. CDR3 length: 17 amino acids. Per germline, CDR1 LGHDT and CDR2 YNNKEL (reference sequence). The CDR3 sequence is CASSQEGGTGRTGELFF. In nucleotides, the CDR3 is TGTGCCAGCAGCCAAGAGGGGGGGACAGGGCGGACCGGGGAGCTGTTTTTT.

This clonotype was seen more than once but under ten times. This chain connects TRBV4-1 to TRBJ1-5; 7 nucleotides agree with TRBD1. There are 16 residues in the CDR3. The trim removed 2 bases at V and 7 bases at J, leaving 11 bases unmatched. Germline V CDR1 and CDR2: MGHRA, YSYEKL. CDR3 sequence (DNA): TGCGCCAGCAGCCAACCGACAGGGAAATCAGGCCAGCCCCAGCATTTT. It is translated as CASSQPTGKSGQPQHF.

This clonotype has at least ten counts. V gene TRBV6-5 combines with J gene TRBJ2-5, with D perhaps assigned TRBD1 or TRBD2 (5 bases each). The CDR3 runs 13 residues. V dropped 4 bases and J dropped 0 bases, with 6 bases sitting between them. The germline V gene encodes CDR1 MNHEY and CDR2 SVGAGI. CDR3 sequence: CASSWGYQETQYF. The CDR3 coding sequence is TGTGCCAGCAGTTGGGGGTACCAAGAGACCCAGTACTTC.

This chain links TRBV12-3 or TRBV12-4 with TRBJ2-7; either TRBD1 or TRBD2 may supply D (6 bases each). The germline V and J ends were trimmed by 8 bases and 6 bases, with 14 bases remaining between them. The CDR3 contains 12 residues. The CDR3 sequence is CASEGRGGEQYF. CDR3 DNA: TGTGCCAGCGAGGGCAGGGGAGGCGAGCAGTACTTC.

The CDR3 sequence: CASKEVSYNEQFF. CDR3 nucleotide sequence: TGTGCCAGCAAGGAAGTATCCTACAATGAGCAGTTCTTC. The chain employs TRBV27 and TRBJ2-1; D gene ambiguous. CDR1 MNHEY and CDR2 SMNVEV come from the germline V gene (reference sequence). This CDR3 is 13 amino acids long. V was clipped by 7 bases and J by 1 base, with 8 bases between them.

V is TRBV20-1 and J is TRBJ2-7, with 10 bases lining up with TRBD2. V gave up 0 bases and J gave up 6 bases; unmatched junction bases: 5. There are 14 residues in the CDR3. Germline CDR1 reads DFQATT; CDR2 reads SNEGSKA (reference sequence). The CDR3 is CSARDQASGSEQYF. The DNA for the CDR3 is TGCAGTGCTAGAGATCAAGCTAGCGGGAGCGAGCAGTACTTC.

This clonotype was found many times. This rearrangement joins TRBV3-1 to TRBJ2-5; D is unclear. The germline CDR1 and CDR2 sequences are LGHDT and YNNKEL (reference sequence). V was clipped by 1 base and J by 2 bases, with 8 bases between them. The CDR3 spans 14 residues. The DNA for the CDR3 is TGTGCCAGCAGCCAAGGGGCGGTACAAGAGACCCAGTACTTC. Protein sequence: CASSQGAVQETQYF.

The chain combines TRBV6-2 or TRBV6-3 with TRBJ2-7; 10 bases match TRBD2. This CDR3 has 14 residues. J was trimmed by 7 bases and V by 5 bases; bases with no gene match: 8. Germline loops: CDR1 MNHEY, CDR2 SVGEGT. The CDR3 sequence is CASSASGGAREQYF. The DNA for the CDR3 is TGTGCCAGCAGTGCGAGCGGGGGGGCTCGGGAGCAGTACTTC.

This clonotype was counted at least ten times. V gene TRBV5-1 combines with J gene TRBJ2-7; 7 bases agree with TRBD2. The trim removed 4 bases at V and 0 bases at J, leaving 10 bases unmatched. This CDR3 comprises 16 residues. Germline V gene lookup returns CDR1 SGHRS and CDR2 YFSETQ. DNA of the CDR3: TGCGCCAGCAGCCCAACTCTAGCGGCTCTCTCCTACGAGCAGTACTTC. The encoded protein is CASSPTLAALSYEQYF.

A remark on this clonotype: This likely comes from a read error, as the CDR3 has no conserved phenylalanine or tryptophan at its end. The DNA is omitted, as the CDR3 cannot be located on it reliably, and the CDR3 follows TCRdb's listing. V usage is TRBV6-2 or TRBV6-3 and J usage is TRBJ1-5. The length of the CDR3 is 14 amino acids, counting both ends. Per germline, CDR1 MNHEY and CDR2 SVGEGT. CDR3 loop: CASSYGGSNQPQQL.

This clonotype was detected once. The chain employs TRBV7-2 and TRBJ2-5, with a weak D call TRBD1 (5 bases). The germline gives CDR1 SGHTA, CDR2 FQGNSA. The CDR3 has 14 amino acids. The V end was cut by 5 bases, the J end by 2 bases, with 12 bases between. In DNA form, the CDR3 reads TGTGCCAGCAGCCAATACAGGAGACAAGAGACCCAGTACTTC. Translating gives CASSQYRRQETQYF.

This clonotype came up many times. The CDR3 here is CASSKQGGLSYEQYF. The CDR3 DNA reads as TGTGCCAGCAGTAAACAGGGGGGACTTTCCTACGAGCAGTACTTC. The chain joins TRBV5-6 to TRBJ2-7, with TRBD1 matching 8 bases. This CDR3 region has 15 residues. CDR1 SGHDT and CDR2 YYEEEE come from the germline V gene. Trimming removed 5 bases from V and 1 base from J; junction bases left unmatched: 8.

This clonotype appeared a few times. This rearrangement joins TRBV20-1 to TRBJ1-6, with TRBD1 as a possible D gene (5 bases). The V end lost 6 bases, the J end lost 9 bases, and 15 bases lay between the germline ends. CDR1 is DFQATT, CDR2 SNEGSKA, per germline (reference sequence). The CDR3 sequence is 13 residues long. The CDR3 nucleotides are TGCAGTGCGCCGGGGCCAGGGATTTCACCCCTCCACTTT. This gives the protein CSAPGPGISPLHF.

This clonotype was observed many times. The V call is TRBV7-6, the J call TRBJ2-5, with a weak D call TRBD2 (6 bases). Trimming removed 1 base at V and 0 bases at J, with 12 bases between. Looked up from germline, CDR1 is SGHVS and CDR2 is FNYEAQ. The CDR3 spans 16 residues. This chain's CDR3 is CASSLGAGRYQETQYF. The DNA of the CDR3 is TGTGCCAGCAGCTTAGGGGCGGGGAGGTACCAAGAGACCCAGTACTTC.

The chain couples TRBV11-2 to TRBJ1-6; no clear D gene. The CDR3 spans 11 residues. Between the trimmed V and J ends, which lost 5 bases and 5 bases, there was a span of 1 base. Germline loops: CDR1 SGHAT, CDR2 FQNNGV. CDR3 sequence reads: CASSDNSPLHF. DNA of the CDR3: TGTGCCAGCAGCGATAATTCACCCCTCCACTTT. Variable domain in full (rest from reference TRBV11-2 and TRBJ1-6): EAGVAQSPRYKIIEKRQSVAFWCNPISGHATLYWYQQILGQGPKLLIQFQNNGVVDDSQLPKDRFSAERLKGVDSTLKIQPAKLEDSAVYLCASSDNSPLHFGNGTRLTVT.

This clonotype was detected many times. The gene calls are TRBV12-3 or TRBV12-4 and TRBJ1-2; D remains ambiguous. V was cut by 2 bases and J by 6 bases, with 10 bases left in between. The CDR3 has 13 residues. The CDR3, as DNA: TGTGCCAGCAGTTTAAACGGAATAAATGGCTACACCTTC. It yields the protein CASSLNGINGYTF.

This clonotype was counted a few times. The CDR3 DNA reads as TGCGCCAGCAGCCCAGAAGGGACAAGAGATGAAAAACTGTTTTTT. Its protein product is CASSPEGTRDEKLFF. The chain joins TRBV5-1 to TRBJ1-4; D is perhaps TRBD1 (6 bases). CDR1 and CDR2 from the germline V gene are SGHRS and YFSETQ. The CDR3 contains 15 residues. V was trimmed by 4 bases and J by 6 bases, leaving 16 bases between them.

The V and J genes are TRBV5-1 and TRBJ2-5, with a possible D match to TRBD1 (6 bases). CDR1 and CDR2 (germline): SGHRS, YFSETQ. V lost 6 bases, J lost 5 bases, and 11 bases lay in between. This CDR3 contains 12 residues. In nucleotides, the CDR3 is TGCGCCAGCACGAGGGGGTCGGAGACCCAGTACTTC. Protein product: CASTRGSETQYF.

The table lists this clonotype with many counts. V usage is TRBV6-5 and J usage is TRBJ2-5, with 11 bases that match TRBD2. CDR1 is MNHEY and CDR2 is SVGAGI in the germline V gene. With V trimmed by 2 bases and J by 1 base, 3 bases remained unmatched. The CDR3 has 16 residues. CDR3 in DNA: TGTGCCAGCAGTTACATAGCGGGGGGGCCCCAAGAGACCCAGTACTTC. It codes for CASSYIAGGPQETQYF.

This clonotype was seen many times. The chain employs TRBV6-5 and TRBJ1-2; 9 nucleotides line up with TRBD1. The CDR3 sequence is 15 residues long. Germline-derived CDR1 and CDR2 are MNHEY and SVGAGI. The V segment lost 2 bases and the J segment 3 bases; nucleotides outside the gene matches: 4. The CDR3: CASSYNRGQDYGYTF. As DNA, the CDR3 is TGTGCCAGCAGTTACAACAGGGGGCAGGACTATGGCTACACCTTC.

This clonotype was counted at least ten times. The rearrangement joins TRBV12-3 or TRBV12-4 to TRBJ2-7, with 8 bases that match TRBD1. Trimming cost V 9 bases and J 6 bases; bases outside gene matches: 10. The CDR3 runs 13 residues. CDR3: CASRRPGGGEQYF. The CDR3 coding sequence is TGTGCCAGTCGGAGACCAGGGGGCGGCGAGCAGTACTTC.

This clonotype has just a few counts. The germline gene is not matched at one end of the junction; a read error may be the cause. This rearrangement joins TRBV5-1 to TRBJ2-7; D is unresolved. CDR1 is SGHRS and CDR2 is YFSETQ in the germline V gene. This CDR3 comprises 15 residues. The CDR3: CASRLVGQTAYEQYF. The CDR3 DNA reads as TGCGCCAGCAGATTGGTTGGGCAAACCGCCTACGAGCAGTACTTC.

The V gene is TRBV27, the J gene TRBJ1-2, with 8 bases lining up with TRBD1. This CDR3 region has 17 residues. The V gene's germline CDR1 is MNHEY and CDR2 SMNVEV (reference sequence). Trimming took 7 bases from V and 5 from J; bases not matched to a gene: 18. For the CDR3, the DNA is TGTGCCAGCATTGGGACAGGACGACCCGCGTCTCTTTATGGCTACACCTTC. Its translation is CASIGTGRPASLYGYTF.

Concerning this clonotype itself: The junction does not match germline at one end; this may be a read error. The V gene is TRBV20-1, the J gene TRBJ2-7, with 7 bases identical to TRBD2. The length of the CDR3 is 15 residues. The germline V gene has CDR1 DFQATT and CDR2 SNEGSKA (reference sequence). DNA for the CDR3: TGCAGCGCTAGTATTCTGGCTAGCGGCTCCTACGAGCAGTGCTTC. Translated, it gives CSASILASGSYEQCF.

This clonotype has a count of ten or more. V is TRBV12-3 or TRBV12-4 and J is TRBJ1-2; D uncertain. Trimming took 6 bases from V and 4 from J, leaving 12 bases between them. The CDR3 loop spans 13 amino acids. CDR3 loop: CASRRTFGYGYTF. DNA of the CDR3: TGTGCCAGCAGACGGACTTTCGGCTATGGCTACACCTTC.

This clonotype showed up many times. This chain connects TRBV25-1 to TRBJ1-2; D possibly corresponds to TRBD1 (5 bases). The ends were cut back, 0 bases at V and 5 bases at J, with 13 bases in the middle. CDR1 is MGHDK and CDR2 is SYGVNS in the germline V gene. The CDR3 spans 15 residues. CDR3 nucleotides: TGTGCCAGCAGTGAATACGTCCAGGGTCTTTATGGCTACACCTTC. Its translation is CASSEYVQGLYGYTF.

The chain joins TRBV24-1 to TRBJ2-5; TRBD1 aligns across 7 bases. With 2 bases clipped from V and 3 bases from J, the junction kept 5 bases outside the gene matches. The germline CDR1 and CDR2 sequences are KGHDR and SFDVKD. The CDR3 is 15 residues long. The CDR3 DNA follows: TGTGCCACCAGTGATTCCGGGACAGCGGAAGAGACCCAGTACTTC. Its translation: CATSDSGTAEETQYF.

This rearrangement joins TRBV6-5 to TRBJ1-1, with 8 bases lining up with TRBD1. Germline-derived CDR1 and CDR2 are MNHEY and SVGAGI. J gave up 7 bases and V 1 base, and 5 bases lay outside the gene matches. The CDR3 is made up of 14 amino acids. The CDR3, as DNA: TGTGCCAGCAGTTACTTCCAGGGGGCGGTTGAAGCTTTCTTT. Translated, it gives CASSYFQGAVEAFF.

Only a few counts were recorded for this clonotype. V and J are TRBV4-1 and TRBJ2-5, with TRBD2 identical over 14 bases. The CDR3 sequence is 18 residues long. The J segment lost 5 bases and the V segment lost 0 bases, leaving 8 bases of the junction unmatched. Germline CDR1 MGHRA, CDR2 YSYEKL. DNA for the CDR3: TGCGCCAGCAGCCAAGACGTCGGACTAGCGGGAGGAGGGGAGACCCAGTACTTC. Amino acids: CASSQDVGLAGGGETQYF.

In this sample, this clonotype turned up a few times. The chain has TRBV7-3 and TRBJ1-1, with D tentatively TRBD1 (5 bases). The CDR3 runs to 15 residues. The V end was cut by 4 bases, the J end by 0 bases, with 12 bases between. Germline CDR1 is SGHTA and CDR2 is FQGTGA. DNA of the CDR3: TGTGCCAGCAGCTCAGGGACGCCAATGAACACTGAAGCTTTCTTT. Translation: CASSSGTPMNTEAFF.